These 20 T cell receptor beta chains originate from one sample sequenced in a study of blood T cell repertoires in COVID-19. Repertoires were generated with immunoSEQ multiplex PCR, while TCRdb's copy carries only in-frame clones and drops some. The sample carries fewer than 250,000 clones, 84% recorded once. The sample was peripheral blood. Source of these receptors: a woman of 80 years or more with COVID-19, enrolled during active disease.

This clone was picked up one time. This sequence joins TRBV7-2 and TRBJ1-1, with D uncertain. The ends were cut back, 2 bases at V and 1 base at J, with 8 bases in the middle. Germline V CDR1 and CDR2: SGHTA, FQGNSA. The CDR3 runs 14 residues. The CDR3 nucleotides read TGTGCCAGCAGCTTACAGTTAAAGAACACTGAAGCTTTCTTT. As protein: CASSLQLKNTEAFF. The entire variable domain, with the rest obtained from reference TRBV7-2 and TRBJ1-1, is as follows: GAGVSQSPSNKVTEKGKDVELRCDPISGHTALYWYRQSLGQGLEFLIYFQGNSAPDKSGLPSDRFSAERTGGSVSTLTIQRTQQEDSAVYLCASSLQLKNTEAFFGQGTRLTVV.

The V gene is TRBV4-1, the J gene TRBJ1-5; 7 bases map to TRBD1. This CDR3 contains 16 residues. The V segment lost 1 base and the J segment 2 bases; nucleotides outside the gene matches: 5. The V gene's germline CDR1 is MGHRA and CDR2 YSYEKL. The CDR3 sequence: CASSQGGQLGNQPQHF. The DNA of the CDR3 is TGCGCCAGCAGCCAAGGGGGACAGTTGGGCAATCAGCCCCAGCATTTT.

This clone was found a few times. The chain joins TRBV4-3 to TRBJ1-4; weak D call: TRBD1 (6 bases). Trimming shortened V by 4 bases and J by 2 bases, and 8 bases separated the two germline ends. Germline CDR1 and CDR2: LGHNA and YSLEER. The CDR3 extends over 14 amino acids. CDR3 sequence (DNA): TGCGCCAGCAGCCCCCAGGGGACTAATGAAAAACTGTTTTTT. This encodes CASSPQGTNEKLFF.

CDR3 coding DNA: TGTGCCAGCGGTCCGGGACAGGGTAGCAATCAGCCCCAGCATTTT. Its translation: CASGPGQGSNQPQHF. V usage is TRBV19 and J usage is TRBJ1-5, with TRBD1 matching over 9 bases. The CDR3 length is 15 residues. CDR1 is LNHDA and CDR2 is SQIVND in the germline V gene (reference sequence). The V and J ends lost 9 bases and 0 bases, in that order; junction bases with no gene match: 6.

In DNA, the CDR3 is TGTGCCAGCAGTTCTCAGGGGACAACTCTGGCGAAGACCCAGTACTTC. Translating it yields CASSSQGTTLAKTQYF. This rearrangement joins TRBV28 to TRBJ2-5; a weak D match, TRBD1 (6 bases). CDR3 length: 16 amino acids. CDR1 and CDR2 from the germline V gene are MDHEN and SYDVKM. Trimming removed 4 bases at V and 6 bases at J, with 21 bases between.

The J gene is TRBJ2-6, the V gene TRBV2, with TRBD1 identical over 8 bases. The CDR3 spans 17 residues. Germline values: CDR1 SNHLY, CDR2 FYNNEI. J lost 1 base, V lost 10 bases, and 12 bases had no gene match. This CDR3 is CATLGTGGLSGANVLTF. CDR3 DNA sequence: TGTGCCACCCTAGGAACAGGGGGACTTTCTGGGGCCAACGTCCTGACTTTC.

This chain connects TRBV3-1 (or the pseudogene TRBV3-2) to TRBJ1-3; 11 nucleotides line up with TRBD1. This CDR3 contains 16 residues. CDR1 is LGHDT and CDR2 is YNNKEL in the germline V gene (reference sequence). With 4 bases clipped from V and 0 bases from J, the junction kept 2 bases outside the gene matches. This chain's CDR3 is CASSPGQGASGNTIYF. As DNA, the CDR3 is TGTGCCAGCAGCCCCGGACAGGGGGCCTCTGGAAACACCATATATTTT.

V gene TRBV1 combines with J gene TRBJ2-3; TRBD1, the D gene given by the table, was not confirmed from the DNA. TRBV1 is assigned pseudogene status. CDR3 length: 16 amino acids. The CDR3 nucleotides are TGCACCAGCAGACCTTTCGTGGGGGCGGCGGGAGATACGCAGTATTTT. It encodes CTSRPFVGAAGDTQYF.

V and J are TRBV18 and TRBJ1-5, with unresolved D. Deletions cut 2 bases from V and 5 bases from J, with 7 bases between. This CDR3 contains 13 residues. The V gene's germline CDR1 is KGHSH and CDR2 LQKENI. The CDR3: CASSPSLDQPQHF. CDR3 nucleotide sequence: TGTGCCAGCTCACCATCCCTAGATCAGCCCCAGCATTTT.

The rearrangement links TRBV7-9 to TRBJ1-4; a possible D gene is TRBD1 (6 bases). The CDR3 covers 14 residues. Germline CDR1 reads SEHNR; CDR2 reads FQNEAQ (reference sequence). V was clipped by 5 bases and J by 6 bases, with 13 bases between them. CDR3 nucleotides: TGTGCCAGCAGCCCCCGGGACACCTATGAAAAACTGTTTTTT. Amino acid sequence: CASSPRDTYEKLFF.

The CDR3 nucleotides are TGTGCCAGCAGCCAAGGACAGGGGCTTTCTGGAAACACCATATATTTT. Translating it yields CASSQGQGLSGNTIYF. The V call is TRBV3-1 (or the pseudogene TRBV3-2), the J call TRBJ1-3, with 8 nucleotides matching TRBD1. Germline-derived CDR1 and CDR2 are LGHDT and YNNKEL (reference sequence). With 1 base clipped from V and 1 base from J, the junction kept 3 bases outside the gene matches. This CDR3 is built from 16 residues.

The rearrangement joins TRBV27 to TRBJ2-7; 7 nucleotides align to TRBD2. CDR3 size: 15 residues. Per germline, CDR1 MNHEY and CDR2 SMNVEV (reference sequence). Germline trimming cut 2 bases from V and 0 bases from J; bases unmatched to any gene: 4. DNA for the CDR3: TGTGCCAGCAGTTTACGGGGGGTCAGCTCCTACGAGCAGTACTTC. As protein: CASSLRGVSSYEQYF.

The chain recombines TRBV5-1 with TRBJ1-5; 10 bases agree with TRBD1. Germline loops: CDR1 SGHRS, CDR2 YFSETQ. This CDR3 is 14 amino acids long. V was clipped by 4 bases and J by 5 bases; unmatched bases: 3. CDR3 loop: CASSPGQGYQPQHF. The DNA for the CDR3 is TGCGCCAGCAGCCCGGGACAGGGGTATCAGCCCCAGCATTTT.

The CDR3: CASSLGPLVEAEYF. The CDR3 coding sequence is TGTGCCAGCAGCTTAGGTCCTCTGGTTGAAGCGGAGTACTTC. V and J are TRBV7-2 and TRBJ2-7; TRBD2 might be the D (5 bases). Trimming pared 1 base from V and 11 bases from J, leaving 18 bases between. The CDR3 runs 14 residues. From germline, CDR1 is SGHTA and CDR2 FQGNSA.

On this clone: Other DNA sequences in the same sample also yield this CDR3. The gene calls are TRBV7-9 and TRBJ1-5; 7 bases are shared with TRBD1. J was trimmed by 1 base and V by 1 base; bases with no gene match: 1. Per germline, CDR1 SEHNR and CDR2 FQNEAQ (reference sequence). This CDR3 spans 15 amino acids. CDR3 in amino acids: CASSLGQGSNQPQHF. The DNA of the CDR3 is TGTGCCAGCAGCTTAGGACAGGGAAGCAATCAGCCCCAGCATTTT.

CDR3 bases: TGTGCCAGCAGCTTGGGGGGGGTAACCCTGAACACTGAAGCTTTCTTT. It is translated as CASSLGGVTLNTEAFF. This chain links TRBV5-6 with TRBJ1-1, with D perhaps matching TRBD1 (5 bases). The CDR3 sequence is 16 residues long. V was pared by 0 bases and J by 0 bases, with 12 bases between. The germline CDR1 and CDR2 sequences are SGHDT and YYEEEE.

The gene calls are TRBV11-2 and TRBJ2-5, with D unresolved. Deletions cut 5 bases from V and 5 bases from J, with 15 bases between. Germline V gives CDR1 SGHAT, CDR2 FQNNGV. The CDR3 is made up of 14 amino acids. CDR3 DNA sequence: TGTGCCAGCAGCCCCAGTTCCTCCGTGGAGACCCAGTACTTC. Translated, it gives CASSPSSSVETQYF.

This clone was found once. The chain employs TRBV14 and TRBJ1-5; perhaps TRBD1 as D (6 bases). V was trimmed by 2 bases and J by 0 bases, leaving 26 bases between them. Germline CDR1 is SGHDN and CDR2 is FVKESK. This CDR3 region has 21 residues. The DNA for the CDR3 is TGTGCCAGCAGCCAACTATACAGGGCGGGGGCGACGGAGTATAGCAATCAGCCCCAGCATTTT. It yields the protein CASSQLYRAGATEYSNQPQHF.

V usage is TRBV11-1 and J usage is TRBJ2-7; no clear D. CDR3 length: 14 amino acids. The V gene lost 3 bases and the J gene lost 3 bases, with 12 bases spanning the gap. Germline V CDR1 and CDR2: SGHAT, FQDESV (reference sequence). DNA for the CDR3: TGTGCCAGCAGCTTCTTTGGGCAGAACTACGAGCAGTACTTC. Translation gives CASSFFGQNYEQYF. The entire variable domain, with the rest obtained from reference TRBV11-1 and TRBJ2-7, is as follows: EAEVAQSPRYKITEKSQAVAFWCDPISGHATLYWYRQILGQGPELLVQFQDESVVDDSQLPKDRFSAERLKGVDSTLKIQPAELGDSAMYLCASSFFGQNYEQYFGPGTRLTVT.

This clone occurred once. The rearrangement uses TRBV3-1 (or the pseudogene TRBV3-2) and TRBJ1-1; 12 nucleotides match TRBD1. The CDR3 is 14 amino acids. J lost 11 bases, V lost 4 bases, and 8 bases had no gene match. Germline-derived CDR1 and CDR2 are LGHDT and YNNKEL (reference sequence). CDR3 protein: CASSRSGTGGEAFF. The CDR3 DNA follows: TGTGCCAGCAGCCGCTCCGGGACAGGGGGCGAGGCTTTCTTT.